This TCR beta chain emerged from a study of T cells in Graves' hyperthyroidism and ophthalmopathy. The wider study: Before any treatment, at initial diagnosis, peripheral blood was collected. Study results and limitations: Onset of ophthalmopathy came a median 6.5 months after the model predicted it.

In making diagnoses, clinical symptoms, serum thyroxine and TRAb, thyroid ultrasound and orbital computed tomography were all used. The investigators amplified TCR beta CDR3 regions from RNA transcripts. First-round RT-PCR with HTBI primers amplified the TCR CDR3 region. TCRdb reprocessed the multiplex PCR reads with MiXCR, giving one entry per CDR3 protein. The table has hundreds of thousands of distinct CDR3 sequences, just under 20% seen once. The germline CDR1 and CDR2 sequences are SGHRS and YFSETQ. The CDR3 covers 16 residues. Trimming stripped 0 bases from V and 7 bases from J, with 17 bases between. With regard to this clonotype: Its target is unknown.

The TCR sequence derives from a middle-aged man with Graves' ophthalmopathy. This chain uses TRBV5-1 with TRBJ2-1, with D tentatively TRBD2 (6 bases). Sequenced material: blood. CDR3 loop: CASSLGAGTLENEQFF. The CDR3 DNA sequence: TGCGCCAGCAGCTTGGGGGCCGGGACTTTGGAAAATGAGCAGTTCTTC. Together with reference TRBV5-1 and TRBJ2-1, the CDR3 gives the full variable domain: KAGVTQTPRYLIKTRGQQVTLSCSPISGHRSVSWYQQTPGQGLQFLFEYFSETQRNKGNFPGRFSGRQFSNSRSEMNVSTLELGDSALYLCASSLGAGTLENEQFFGPGTRLTVL.